Below are 22 T cell receptor beta chains sequenced from a single sample in a study of shared clonotypes between healthy human individuals. Here immunoSEQ multiplex PCR was the method, and the copy in TCRdb shows in-frame clones only, minus some. This table has about 2.4 million clones, more than 85% appearing once. Sequenced sample: naive CD4+ T cells from PBMCs. Stated subset: CD45RA+ positively selected. The receptors were sampled from a man between 18 and 29 years old in good health. Some clones in this sample may be carry-over from other donors' samples.

As concerns this clone: Other DNA sequences in the same sample also yield this CDR3. The chain uses TRBV28 and TRBJ2-1, with D unresolved. There are 12 residues in the CDR3. Per the germline V gene, CDR1 is MDHEN and CDR2 is SYDVKM. V shed 5 bases and J shed 5 bases, with 7 bases lying between them. CDR3 sequence reads: CASSLQDNEQFF. The CDR3, as DNA: TGTGCCAGCAGTCTTCAGGACAATGAGCAGTTCTTC.

Concerning this clone: Distinct nucleotide sequences in the sample also encode this CDR3. CDR3 DNA: TGTGCCAGCAGCCGGGGACAGGGCCCCTACGAGCAGTACTTC. Protein: CASSRGQGPYEQYF. J is TRBJ2-7 and V is TRBV6-5; TRBD1 aligns across 9 bases. The CDR3 is 14 amino acids. Germline V gene data show CDR1 as MNHEY and CDR2 as SVGAGI. J was trimmed by 2 bases and V by 6 bases; bases with no gene match: 5.

The rearrangement uses TRBV5-5 and TRBJ2-1; D gene ambiguous. This CDR3 comprises 15 residues. The ends were cut back, 0 bases at V and 2 bases at J, with 9 bases in the middle. Germline V gives CDR1 SGHKS, CDR2 YYEKEE (reference sequence). DNA of the CDR3: TGTGCCAGCAGCTTGGGGGGAAGCGCCTACAATGAGCAGTTCTTC. Amino acids: CASSLGGSAYNEQFF. Based on the CDR3 plus reference TRBV5-5 and TRBJ2-1, the full variable domain is DAGVTQSPTHLIKTRGQQVTLRCSPISGHKSVSWYQQVLGQGPQFIFQYYEKEERGRGNFPDRFSARQFPNYSSELNVNALLLGDSALYLCASSLGGSAYNEQFFGPGTRLTVL.

The chain has TRBV5-4 and TRBJ1-2; D gene uncertain. The CDR3 is 14 residues long. V dropped 6 bases and J dropped 7 bases, with 19 bases sitting between them. Germline CDR1 and CDR2: SGHNT and YYREEE (reference sequence). CDR3 sequence: CASKPSSVLGGYTF. The CDR3 DNA reads as TGTGCCAGCAAACCCTCATCAGTTTTGGGTGGCTACACCTTC.

This clone came up once. CDR3 DNA sequence: TGCGCCAGCAGCTTGCAGTACACCGGGGAGCTGTTTTTT. Translating gives CASSLQYTGELFF. The chain uses TRBV5-1 and TRBJ2-2, with no clear D. CDR1 is SGHRS and CDR2 is YFSETQ in the germline V gene. The CDR3 has 13 residues. Trimming removed 1 base at V and 3 bases at J, with 4 bases between.

J is TRBJ1-1 and V is TRBV5-1; D is ambiguous. Germline CDR1 SGHRS, CDR2 YFSETQ. The CDR3 contains 15 residues. V lost 1 base and J lost 1, with 11 bases in between. The CDR3 reads CASSLTASGNTEAFF. In DNA, the CDR3 is TGCGCCAGCAGCTTGACGGCCTCGGGGAACACTGAAGCTTTCTTT.

The gene calls are TRBV6-8 and TRBJ1-5; D unresolved. This CDR3 has 12 amino acids. V gave up 5 bases and J gave up 9 bases, with 11 bases separating them. The germline V gene has CDR1 MNHGY and CDR2 SAAAGT. CDR3 protein: CASSPLNGPQHF. In DNA, the CDR3 is TGTGCCAGCAGTCCCCTTAATGGGCCCCAGCATTTT.

The chain uses TRBV5-4 and TRBJ1-1; D may be TRBD1 (6 bases). CDR1 is SGHNT and CDR2 is YYREEE in the germline V gene (reference sequence). The CDR3 totals 14 residues. V was trimmed by 4 bases and J by 3 bases, leaving 13 bases between them. The CDR3, as DNA: TGTGCCAGCAGCCGAGGGGGGTTGGACACTGAAGCTTTCTTT. Translation gives CASSRGGLDTEAFF.

As for this clone: A junction end diverges from the germline sequence, so it may reflect a read error. The chain joins TRBV10-3 to TRBJ2-7; the match to TRBD2 covers 11 bases. CDR1 ENHRY and CDR2 SYGVKD come from the germline V gene. This CDR3 is 16 amino acids long. The CDR3 sequence: CAISKSGLAEFYEQYF. The CDR3 DNA follows: TGTGCCATCAGTAAGTCGGGACTAGCGGAATTCTACGAGCAGTACTTC.

This clone was seen just once. The chain is built from TRBV28 and TRBJ1-3; TRBD1 agrees at 9 bases. The CDR3 is 14 amino acids. Per germline, CDR1 MDHEN and CDR2 SYDVKM. With 5 bases clipped from V and 7 bases from J, the junction kept 6 bases outside the gene matches. This CDR3 reads CASSRLGQGNTIYF. CDR3 sequence (DNA): TGTGCCAGCAGTCGGCTGGGACAGGGCAACACCATATATTTT. The variable domain in full, completed from reference TRBV28 and TRBJ1-3, reads DVKVTQSSRYLVKRTGEKVFLECVQDMDHENMFWYRQDPGLGLRLIYFSYDVKMKEKGDIPEGYSVSREKKERFSLILESASTNQTSMYLCASSRLGQGNTIYFGEGSWLTVV.

Here the CDR3 DNA reads TGTGCCAGCAGTTCTTCACGGGAGTCTAACTACGAGCAGTACTTC. This sequence encodes CASSSSRESNYEQYF. This chain connects TRBV27 to TRBJ2-7; tentative D call: TRBD2 (6 bases). CDR1 and CDR2 from the germline V gene are MNHEY and SMNVEV (reference sequence). This CDR3 is 15 amino acids long. V was shortened by 4 bases and J by 3 bases, with 16 bases between the two germline ends.

Concerning this clone itself: Other DNA sequences in the sample encode the same CDR3. The chain links TRBV2 to TRBJ1-3; D is unclear. The CDR3 length is 12 residues. Germline CDR1 is SNHLY and CDR2 is FYNNEI. Deletions cut 4 bases from V and 4 bases from J, with 5 bases between. The CDR3 loop is CASSVSGNTIYF. The CDR3 DNA sequence: TGTGCCAGCAGTGTATCGGGAAACACCATATATTTT.

To note about this clone: Other DNA sequences of this sample code for an identical CDR3. The chain recombines TRBV18 with TRBJ1-1; no definite D call. The length of the CDR3 is 13 residues. Germline V gene lookup returns CDR1 KGHSH and CDR2 LQKENI. V lost 2 bases and J lost 0, with 4 bases in between. The CDR3 sequence: CASSPNLNTEAFF. DNA for the CDR3: TGTGCCAGCTCACCAAACTTGAACACTGAAGCTTTCTTT.

This clone was observed a single time. This chain links TRBV5-4 with TRBJ1-1; tentatively, D is TRBD1 (5 bases). The germline gives CDR1 SGHNT, CDR2 YYREEE (reference sequence). With 0 bases removed from V and 1 base from J, the gap between germline ends came to 10 bases. CDR3 length: 15 residues. The CDR3 loop reads CASSLVAGQNTEAFF. CDR3 bases: TGTGCCAGCAGCTTGGTCGCAGGGCAGAACACTGAAGCTTTCTTT. The complete variable domain, with remaining parts taken from reference TRBV5-4 and TRBJ1-1, reads ETGVTQSPTHLIKTRGQQVTLRCSSQSGHNTVSWYQQALGQGPQFIFQYYREEENGRGNFPPRFSGLQFPNYSSELNVNALELDDSALYLCASSLVAGQNTEAFFGQGTRLTVV.

V and J are TRBV2 and TRBJ2-7; D uncertain. CDR1 and CDR2 from the germline V gene are SNHLY and FYNNEI. Between the trimmed V and J ends, which lost 7 bases and 0 bases, there was a span of 10 bases. The CDR3 spans 13 residues. The CDR3 coding sequence is TGTGCCAGCATGATGGGCGGCTCCTACGAGCAGTACTTC. Its protein is CASMMGGSYEQYF.

The chain carries TRBV19 and TRBJ2-7; 7 bases agree with TRBD2. The ends lost 3 bases at V and 0 bases at J; junction bases unmatched: 5. This CDR3 region has 15 residues. From germline, CDR1 is LNHDA and CDR2 SQIVND (reference sequence). This CDR3 is CASSIGLVSSYEQYF. In DNA, the CDR3 is TGTGCCAGTAGTATCGGACTAGTCAGCTCCTACGAGCAGTACTTC.

Concerning this clone: This sample also contains other DNA sequences that code for the same CDR3. The chain employs TRBV5-1 and TRBJ2-2, with 8 bases lining up with TRBD1. The CDR3 spans 13 residues. The germline gives CDR1 SGHRS, CDR2 YFSETQ. V gave up 7 bases and J gave up 2 bases; unmatched junction bases: 1. The CDR3 DNA follows: TGCGCCAGCGGACAGGGAAACACCGGGGAGCTGTTTTTT. Translated: CASGQGNTGELFF.

This rearrangement joins TRBV2 to TRBJ2-3; maybe TRBD2 (6 bases). Deletions cut 6 bases from V and 1 base from J, with 11 bases between. Per the germline V gene, CDR1 is SNHLY and CDR2 is FYNNEI. The CDR3 contains 14 residues. The CDR3 here is CASRLAGGTDTQYF. The CDR3 nucleotides read TGTGCCAGCAGACTAGCCGGGGGCACAGATACGCAGTATTTT.

The rearrangement links TRBV4-1 to TRBJ2-1, with 10 bases aligning to TRBD2. The CDR3 is 17 amino acids. CDR1 MGHRA and CDR2 YSYEKL come from the germline V gene. Trimming at V came to 3 bases and at J to 2 bases, leaving 7 bases not matched to a gene. The chain's CDR3 is CASSQLGTSVTYNEQFF. The CDR3 DNA reads TGCGCCAGCAGCCAGCTGGGGACTAGCGTCACCTACAATGAGCAGTTCTTC.

The genes are TRBV27 and TRBJ2-7; the D gene is possibly TRBD2 (5 bases). CDR3 size: 14 residues. The germline V and J ends were trimmed by 6 bases and 6 bases, with 18 bases remaining between them. The germline gives CDR1 MNHEY, CDR2 SMNVEV (reference sequence). The CDR3 DNA follows: TGTGCCAGCAGACCACTAGGACCGATCCGCGAGCAGTACTTC. Protein product: CASRPLGPIREQYF.

The chain has TRBV5-1 and TRBJ2-4; 7 positions match TRBD1. Germline CDR1 reads SGHRS; CDR2 reads YFSETQ. Trimming at V came to 4 bases and at J to 3 bases, leaving 1 base not matched to a gene. This CDR3 has 13 residues. DNA of the CDR3: TGCGCCAGCAGCAGGGACAGCAAAAACATTCAGTACTTC. It codes for CASSRDSKNIQYF. The full variable domain, its missing parts supplied by reference TRBV5-1 and TRBJ2-4, is KAGVTQTPRYLIKTRGQQVTLSCSPISGHRSVSWYQQTPGQGLQFLFEYFSETQRNKGNFPGRFSGRQFSNSRSEMNVSTLELGDSALYLCASSRDSKNIQYFGAGTRLSVL.

The chain is built from TRBV25-1 and TRBJ2-3; perhaps TRBD1 as D (6 bases). Germline loops: CDR1 MGHDK, CDR2 SYGVNS. V lost 6 bases and J lost 2, with 15 bases in between. This CDR3 has 15 amino acids. Here the CDR3 reads CASSLSGTYTDTQYF. The CDR3 DNA is TGTGCCAGCAGCCTATCCGGGACATACACAGATACGCAGTATTTT. Full variable domain (missing parts from reference TRBV25-1 and TRBJ2-3): EADIYQTPRYLVIGTGKKITLECSQTMGHDKMYWYQQDPGMELHLIHYSYGVNSTEKGDLSSESTVSRIRTEHFPLTLESARPSHTSQYLCASSLSGTYTDTQYFGPGTRLTVL.